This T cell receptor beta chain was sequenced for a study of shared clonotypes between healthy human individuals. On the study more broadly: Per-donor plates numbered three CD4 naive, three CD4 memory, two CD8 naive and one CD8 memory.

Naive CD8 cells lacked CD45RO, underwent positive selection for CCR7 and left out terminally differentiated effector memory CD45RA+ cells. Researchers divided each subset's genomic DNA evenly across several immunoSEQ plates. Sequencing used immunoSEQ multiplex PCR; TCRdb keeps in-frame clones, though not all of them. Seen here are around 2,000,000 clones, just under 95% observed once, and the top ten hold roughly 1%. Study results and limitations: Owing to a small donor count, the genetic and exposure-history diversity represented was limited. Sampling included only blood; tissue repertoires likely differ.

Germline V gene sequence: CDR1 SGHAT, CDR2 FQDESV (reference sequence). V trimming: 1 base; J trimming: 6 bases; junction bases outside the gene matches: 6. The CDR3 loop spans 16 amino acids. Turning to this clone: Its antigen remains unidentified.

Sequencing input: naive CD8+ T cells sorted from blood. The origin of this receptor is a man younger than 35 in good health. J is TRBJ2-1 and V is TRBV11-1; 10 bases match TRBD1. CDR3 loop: CASSLEGTGEINEQFF. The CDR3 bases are TGTGCCAGCAGCTTAGAAGGGACAGGGGAAATCAATGAGCAGTTCTTC.